This TCR beta chain was observed in a study of T-cell memory formation after mild COVID-19. Study-wide background: Clustering of TCRs was largely donor specific.

Trimming left V 4 bases short and J 6 bases short, with 6 bases between. CDR3 length equals 11 residues. CDR1 is SGHKS, CDR2 YYEKEE, per germline (reference sequence). After 5'RACE with constant-segment primers, TCR alpha and TCR beta cDNA libraries carrying sample barcodes and UMIs were obtained. TCRdb passed the 5' RACE reads through MiXCR, listing each CDR3 protein once. The sample lists around 200,000 distinct CDR3 sequences, approximately 10% seen once, with 2.5% to 3.5% in the top ten. Sequencing was carried out using PBMCs or a T cell subset sorted from them (not recorded which). The clonotype originates from a man younger than 35 who had mild COVID-19 (a few samples of this study predate the infection). Cell type and time point are not known. The rearrangement joins TRBV5-5 to TRBJ2-3; D perhaps matches TRBD2 (6 bases). The CDR3 sequence: CASSGGDTQYF. As DNA, the CDR3 is TGTGCCAGCAGCGGGGGGGATACGCAGTATTTT.